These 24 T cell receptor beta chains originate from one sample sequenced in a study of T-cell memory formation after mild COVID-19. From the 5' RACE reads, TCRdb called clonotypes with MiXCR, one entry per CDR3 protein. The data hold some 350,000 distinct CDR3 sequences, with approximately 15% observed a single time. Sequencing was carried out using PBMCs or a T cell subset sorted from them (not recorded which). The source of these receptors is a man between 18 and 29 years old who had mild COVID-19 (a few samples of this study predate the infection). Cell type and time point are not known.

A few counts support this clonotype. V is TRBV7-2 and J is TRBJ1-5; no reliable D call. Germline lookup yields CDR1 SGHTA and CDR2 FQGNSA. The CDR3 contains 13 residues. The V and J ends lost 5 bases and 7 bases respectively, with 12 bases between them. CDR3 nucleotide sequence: TGTGCCAGCAGCCAAACATGGGGACAGCCCCAGCATTTT. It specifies CASSQTWGQPQHF.

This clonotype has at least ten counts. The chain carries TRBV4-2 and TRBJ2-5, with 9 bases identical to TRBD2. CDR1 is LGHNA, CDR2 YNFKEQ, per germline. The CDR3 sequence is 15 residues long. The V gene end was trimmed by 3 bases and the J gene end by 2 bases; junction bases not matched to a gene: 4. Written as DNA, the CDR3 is TGTGCCAGCAGCCATTTCCTAGCGGGGCAAGAGACCCAGTACTTC. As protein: CASSHFLAGQETQYF.

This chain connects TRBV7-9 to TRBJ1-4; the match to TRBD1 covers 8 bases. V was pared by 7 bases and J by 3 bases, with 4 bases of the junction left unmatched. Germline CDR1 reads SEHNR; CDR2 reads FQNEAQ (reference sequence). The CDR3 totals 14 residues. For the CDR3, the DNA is TGTGCCAGCACCCGGACAGGGTCTAATGAAAAACTGTTTTTT. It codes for CASTRTGSNEKLFF.

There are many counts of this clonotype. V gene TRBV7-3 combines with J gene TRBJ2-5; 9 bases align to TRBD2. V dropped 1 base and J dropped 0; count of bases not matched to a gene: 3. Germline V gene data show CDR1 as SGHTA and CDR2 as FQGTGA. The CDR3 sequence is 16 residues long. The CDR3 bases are TGTGCCAGCAGCTTAAAGCGGGGGGATCACCAAGAGACCCAGTACTTC. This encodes CASSLKRGDHQETQYF.

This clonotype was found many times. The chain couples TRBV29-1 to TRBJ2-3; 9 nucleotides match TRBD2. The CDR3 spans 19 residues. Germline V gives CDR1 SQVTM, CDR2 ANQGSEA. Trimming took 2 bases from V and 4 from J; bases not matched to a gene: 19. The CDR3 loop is CSVEFPIGHPLAGPDTQYF. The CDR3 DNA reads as TGCAGCGTTGAATTTCCGATCGGCCACCCGCTAGCGGGGCCAGATACGCAGTATTTT.

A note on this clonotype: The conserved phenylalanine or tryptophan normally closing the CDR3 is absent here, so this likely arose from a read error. The CDR3 DNA sequence: TGTGCCAGCACCCAAGCAGGGACCGCCCCTGCGTATGGCTACACCATC. Its protein product is CASTQAGTAPAYGYTI. The chain has TRBV11-2 and TRBJ1-2, with D perhaps matching TRBD1 (5 bases). The germline CDR1 and CDR2 sequences are SGHAT and FQNNGV. Trimming took 7 bases from V and 5 from J, leaving 23 bases between them. The CDR3 is 16 amino acids.

For the CDR3, the DNA is TGTGCCAGCAGCCGGCCCCGCCACGAGCAGTACTTC. It yields the protein CASSRPRHEQYF. This chain links TRBV13 with TRBJ2-7; D is unclear. The CDR3 spans 12 residues. V lost 5 bases, J lost 5 bases, and 10 bases lay in between. CDR1 is PRHDT and CDR2 is FYEKMQ in the germline V gene (reference sequence).

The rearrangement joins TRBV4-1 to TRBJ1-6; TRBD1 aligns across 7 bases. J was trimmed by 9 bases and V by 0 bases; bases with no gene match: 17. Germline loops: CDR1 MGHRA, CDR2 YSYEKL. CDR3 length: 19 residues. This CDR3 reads CASSQDLFGMAGGRSPLHF. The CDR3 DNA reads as TGCGCCAGCAGCCAAGATTTATTCGGGATGGCAGGGGGGCGTTCACCCCTCCACTTT.

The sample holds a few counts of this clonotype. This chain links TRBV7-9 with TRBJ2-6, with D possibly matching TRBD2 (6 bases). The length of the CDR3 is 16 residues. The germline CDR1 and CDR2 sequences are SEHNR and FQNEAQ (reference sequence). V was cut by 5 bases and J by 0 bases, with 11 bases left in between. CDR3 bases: TGTGCCAGCAGCGTAGTCGGGGGCTCTGGGGCCAACGTCCTGACTTTC. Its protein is CASSVVGGSGANVLTF.

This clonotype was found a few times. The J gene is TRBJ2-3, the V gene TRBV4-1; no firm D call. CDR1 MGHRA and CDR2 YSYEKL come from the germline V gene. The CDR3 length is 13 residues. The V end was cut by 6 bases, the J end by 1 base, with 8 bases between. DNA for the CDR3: TGCGCCAGCAGGCGTCGACGCACAGATACGCAGTATTTT. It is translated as CASRRRRTDTQYF.

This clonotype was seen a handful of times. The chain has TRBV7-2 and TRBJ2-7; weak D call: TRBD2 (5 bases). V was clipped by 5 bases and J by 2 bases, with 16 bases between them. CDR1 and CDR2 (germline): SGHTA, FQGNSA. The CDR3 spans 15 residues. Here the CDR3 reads CASSRGQFSAYEQYF. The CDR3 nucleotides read TGTGCCAGCAGCCGAGGGCAGTTTTCGGCCTACGAGCAGTACTTC.

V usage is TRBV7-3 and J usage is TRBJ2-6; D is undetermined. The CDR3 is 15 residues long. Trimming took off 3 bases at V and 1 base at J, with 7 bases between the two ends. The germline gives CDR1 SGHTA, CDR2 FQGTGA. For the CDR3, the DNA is TGTGCCAGCAGCTTTGATATATCTGGGGCCAACGTCCTGACTTTC. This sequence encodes CASSFDISGANVLTF.

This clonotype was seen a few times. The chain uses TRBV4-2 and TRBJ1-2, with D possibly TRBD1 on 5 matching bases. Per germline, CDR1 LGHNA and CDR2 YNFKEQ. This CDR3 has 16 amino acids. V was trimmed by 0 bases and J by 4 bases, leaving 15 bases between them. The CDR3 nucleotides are TGTGCCAGCAGCCAAGATTTGTCGGGGCTTAGCTATGGCTACACCTTC. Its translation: CASSQDLSGLSYGYTF.

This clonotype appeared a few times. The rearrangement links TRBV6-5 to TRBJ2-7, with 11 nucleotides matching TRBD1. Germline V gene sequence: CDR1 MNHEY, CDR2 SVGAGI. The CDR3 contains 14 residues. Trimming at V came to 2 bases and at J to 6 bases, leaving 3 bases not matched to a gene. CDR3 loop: CASSYGTGGGEQYF. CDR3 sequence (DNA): TGTGCCAGCAGTTACGGGACAGGGGGAGGCGAGCAGTACTTC.

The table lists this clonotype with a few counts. In nucleotides, the CDR3 is TGTGCCAGCAGTTACTTTCGGGCAGGCGATTCACCCCTCCACTTT. This codes for CASSYFRAGDSPLHF. The chain combines TRBV6-5 with TRBJ1-6; the D is unclear. This CDR3 is built from 15 residues. Germline loops: CDR1 MNHEY, CDR2 SVGAGI. Trimming cost V 1 base and J 8 bases, with 12 bases left between them.

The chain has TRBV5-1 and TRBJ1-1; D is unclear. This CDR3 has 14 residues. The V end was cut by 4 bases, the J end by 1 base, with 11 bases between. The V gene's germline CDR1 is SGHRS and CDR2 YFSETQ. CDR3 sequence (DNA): TGCGCCAGCAGCACCCAGGTCCAGAACACTGAAGCTTTCTTT. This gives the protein CASSTQVQNTEAFF.

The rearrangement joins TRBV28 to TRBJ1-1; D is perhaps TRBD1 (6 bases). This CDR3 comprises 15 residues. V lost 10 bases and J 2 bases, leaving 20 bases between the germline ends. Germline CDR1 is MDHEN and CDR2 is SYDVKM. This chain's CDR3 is CATNARGGANTEAFF. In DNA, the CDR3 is TGTGCCACCAACGCAAGGGGGGGGGCAAACACTGAAGCTTTCTTT.

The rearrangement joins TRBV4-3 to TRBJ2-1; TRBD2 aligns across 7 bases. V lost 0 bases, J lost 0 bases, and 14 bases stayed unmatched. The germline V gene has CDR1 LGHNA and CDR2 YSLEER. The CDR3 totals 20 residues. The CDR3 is CASSQEGPSSGINSYNEQFF. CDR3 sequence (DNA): TGCGCCAGCAGCCAAGAGGGGCCGTCCAGCGGGATTAACTCCTACAATGAGCAGTTCTTC.

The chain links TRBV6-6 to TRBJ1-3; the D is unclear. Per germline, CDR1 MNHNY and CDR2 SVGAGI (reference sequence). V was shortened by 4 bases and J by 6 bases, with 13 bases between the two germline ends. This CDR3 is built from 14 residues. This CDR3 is CASSSGEAANTIYF. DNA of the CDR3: TGTGCCAGCAGTTCCGGGGAGGCGGCAAACACCATATATTTT.

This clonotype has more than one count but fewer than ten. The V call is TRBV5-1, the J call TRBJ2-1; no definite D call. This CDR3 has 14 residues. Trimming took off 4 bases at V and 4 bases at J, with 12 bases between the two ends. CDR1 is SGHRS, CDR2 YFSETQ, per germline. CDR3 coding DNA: TGCGCCAGCAGCCATCAAGTAACGTACAATGAGCAGTTCTTC. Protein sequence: CASSHQVTYNEQFF.

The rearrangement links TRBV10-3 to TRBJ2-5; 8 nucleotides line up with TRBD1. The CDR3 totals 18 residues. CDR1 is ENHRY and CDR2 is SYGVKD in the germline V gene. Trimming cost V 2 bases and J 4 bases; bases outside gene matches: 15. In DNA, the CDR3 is TGTGCCATCAGTGAGATCAGTAATGTCCAGGGGGCGCGAGAGACCCAGTACTTC. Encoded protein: CAISEISNVQGARETQYF.

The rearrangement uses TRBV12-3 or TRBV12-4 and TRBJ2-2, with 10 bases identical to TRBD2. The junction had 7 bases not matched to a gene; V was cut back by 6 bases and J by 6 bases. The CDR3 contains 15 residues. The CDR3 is CASSLGLASPGELFF. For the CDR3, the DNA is TGTGCCAGCAGCCTGGGACTAGCGTCCCCCGGGGAGCTGTTTTTT.

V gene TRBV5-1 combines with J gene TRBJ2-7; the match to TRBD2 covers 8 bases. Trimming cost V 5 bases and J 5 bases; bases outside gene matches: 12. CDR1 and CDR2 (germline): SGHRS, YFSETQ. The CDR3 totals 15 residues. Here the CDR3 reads CASSVGAGGRDEQYF. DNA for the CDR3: TGCGCCAGCAGTGTCGGTGCGGGGGGCCGGGACGAGCAGTACTTC.

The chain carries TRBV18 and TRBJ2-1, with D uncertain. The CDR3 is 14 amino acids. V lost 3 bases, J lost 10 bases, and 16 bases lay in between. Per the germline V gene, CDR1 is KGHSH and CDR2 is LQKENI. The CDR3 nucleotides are TGTGCCAGCTCACCCGCCCAGAGTTTTGGCGAGCAGTTCTTC. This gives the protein CASSPAQSFGEQFF.